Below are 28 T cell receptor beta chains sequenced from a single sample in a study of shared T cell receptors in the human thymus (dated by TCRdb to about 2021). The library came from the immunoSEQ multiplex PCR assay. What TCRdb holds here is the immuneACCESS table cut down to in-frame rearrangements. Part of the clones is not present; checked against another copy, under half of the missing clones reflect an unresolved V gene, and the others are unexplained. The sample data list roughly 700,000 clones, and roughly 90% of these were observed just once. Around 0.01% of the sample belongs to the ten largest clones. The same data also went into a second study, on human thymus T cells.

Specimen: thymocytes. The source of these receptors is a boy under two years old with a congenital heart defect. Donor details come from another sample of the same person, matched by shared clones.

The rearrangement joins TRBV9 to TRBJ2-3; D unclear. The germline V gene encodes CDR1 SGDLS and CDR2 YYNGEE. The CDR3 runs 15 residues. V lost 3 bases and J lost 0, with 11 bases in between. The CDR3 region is CASSAAKSSTDTQYF. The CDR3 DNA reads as TGTGCCAGCAGCGCCGCGAAGTCTAGCACAGATACGCAGTATTTT.

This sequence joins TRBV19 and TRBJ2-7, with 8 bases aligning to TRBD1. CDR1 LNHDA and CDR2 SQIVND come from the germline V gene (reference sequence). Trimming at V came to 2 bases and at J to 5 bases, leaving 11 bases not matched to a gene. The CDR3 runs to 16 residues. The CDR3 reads CASSILGRTGLNEQYF. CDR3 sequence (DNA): TGTGCCAGTAGTATACTGGGGCGGACAGGGCTGAACGAGCAGTACTTC. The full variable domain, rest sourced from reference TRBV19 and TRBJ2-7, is DGGITQSPKYLFRKEGQNVTLSCEQNLNHDAMYWYRQDPGQGLRLIYYSQIVNDFQKGDIAEGYSVSREKKESFPLTVTSAQKNPTAFYLCASSILGRTGLNEQYFGPGTRLTVT.

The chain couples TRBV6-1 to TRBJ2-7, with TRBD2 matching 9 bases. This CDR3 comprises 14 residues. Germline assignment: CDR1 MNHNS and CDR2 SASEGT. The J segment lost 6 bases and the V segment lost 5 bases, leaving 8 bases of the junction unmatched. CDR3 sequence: CASSSGLASGEQYF. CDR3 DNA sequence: TGTGCCAGCAGTTCGGGACTAGCTTCGGGCGAGCAGTACTTC.

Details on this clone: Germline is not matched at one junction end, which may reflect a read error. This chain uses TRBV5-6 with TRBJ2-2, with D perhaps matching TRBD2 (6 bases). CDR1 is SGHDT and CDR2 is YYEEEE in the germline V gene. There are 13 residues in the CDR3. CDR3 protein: CTSRASVSGELFF. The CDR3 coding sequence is TGTACCAGCAGGGCTAGCGTATCCGGGGAGCTGTTTTTT.

CDR3 sequence (DNA): TGTGCCAGCAGTGCGGGTCTCCACGCTGATAATTCACCCCTCCACTTT. This gives the protein CASSAGLHADNSPLHF. The chain couples TRBV6-1 to TRBJ1-6; D is undetermined. The CDR3 is 16 residues long. Trimming left V 4 bases short and J 5 bases short, with 15 bases between. The germline V gene has CDR1 MNHNS and CDR2 SASEGT.

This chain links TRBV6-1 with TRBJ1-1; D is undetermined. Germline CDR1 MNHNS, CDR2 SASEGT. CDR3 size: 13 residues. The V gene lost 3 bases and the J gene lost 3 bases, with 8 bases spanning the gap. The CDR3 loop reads CASSEAADTEAFF. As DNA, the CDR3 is TGTGCCAGCAGTGAGGCTGCCGACACTGAAGCTTTCTTT.

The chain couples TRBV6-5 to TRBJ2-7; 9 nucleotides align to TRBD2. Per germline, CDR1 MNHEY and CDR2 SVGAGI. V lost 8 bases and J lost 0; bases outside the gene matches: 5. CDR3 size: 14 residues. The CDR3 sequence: CASGLAGASYEQYF. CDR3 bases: TGTGCCAGCGGCTTAGCGGGAGCCTCCTACGAGCAGTACTTC.

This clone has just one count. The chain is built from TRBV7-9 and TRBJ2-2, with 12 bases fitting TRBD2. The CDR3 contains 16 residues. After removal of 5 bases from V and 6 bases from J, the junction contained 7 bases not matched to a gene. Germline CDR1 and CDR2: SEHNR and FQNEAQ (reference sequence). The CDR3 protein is CASSLGLAGNSGELFF. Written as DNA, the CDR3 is TGTGCCAGCAGCCTCGGACTAGCGGGAAACTCCGGGGAGCTGTTTTTT. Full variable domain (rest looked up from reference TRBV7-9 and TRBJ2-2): DTGVSQNPRHKITKRGQNVTFRCDPISEHNRLYWYRQTLGQGPEFLTYFQNEAQLEKSRLLSDRFSAERPKGSFSTLEIQRTEQGDSAMYLCASSLGLAGNSGELFFGEGSRLTVL.

In nucleotides, the CDR3 is TGTGCCTGGAGAACCCCCGGGGGACAGGGTAGTACTGAAGCTTTCTTT. It encodes CAWRTPGGQGSTEAFF. The V call is TRBV30, the J call TRBJ1-1; 9 nucleotides agree with TRBD1. This CDR3 region has 16 residues. The trim removed 3 bases at V and 5 bases at J, leaving 13 bases unmatched. Germline V lookup: CDR1 GTSNPN, CDR2 SVGIG (reference sequence).

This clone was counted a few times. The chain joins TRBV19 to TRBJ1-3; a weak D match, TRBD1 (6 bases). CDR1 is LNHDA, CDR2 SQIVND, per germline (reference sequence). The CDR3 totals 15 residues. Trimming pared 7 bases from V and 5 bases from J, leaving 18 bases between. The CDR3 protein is CASKVGQTERNTIYF. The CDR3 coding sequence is TGTGCCAGTAAAGTGGGACAAACGGAGAGAAACACCATATATTTT.

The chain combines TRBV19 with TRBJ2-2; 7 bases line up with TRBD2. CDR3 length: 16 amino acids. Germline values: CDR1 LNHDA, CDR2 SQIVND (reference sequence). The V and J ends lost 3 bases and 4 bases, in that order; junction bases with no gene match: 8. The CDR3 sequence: CASSMWASGGTGELFF. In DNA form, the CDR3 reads TGTGCCAGTAGTATGTGGGCTAGCGGAGGCACCGGGGAGCTGTTTTTT.

This chain's CDR3 is CASSQSGGYEQYF. CDR3 coding DNA: TGCGCCAGCAGCCAATCAGGGGGCTACGAGCAGTACTTC. The chain recombines TRBV4-1 with TRBJ2-7; 7 positions agree with TRBD1. Germline CDR1 reads MGHRA; CDR2 reads YSYEKL. This CDR3 is built from 13 residues. Trimming at V came to 2 bases and at J to 3 bases, leaving 1 base not matched to a gene.

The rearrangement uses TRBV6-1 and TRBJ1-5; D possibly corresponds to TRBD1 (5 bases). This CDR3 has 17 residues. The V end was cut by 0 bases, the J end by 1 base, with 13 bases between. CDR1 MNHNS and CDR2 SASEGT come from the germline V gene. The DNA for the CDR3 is TGTGCCAGCAGTGAAGCATGGGGGGGTTCGAGCAATCAGCCCCAGCATTTT. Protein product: CASSEAWGGSSNQPQHF.

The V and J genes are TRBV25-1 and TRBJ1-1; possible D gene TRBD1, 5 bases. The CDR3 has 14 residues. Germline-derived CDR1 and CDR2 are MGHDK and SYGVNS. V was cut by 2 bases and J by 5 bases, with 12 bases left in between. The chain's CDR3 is CASSEQGGETEAFF. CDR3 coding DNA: TGTGCCAGCAGTGAACAGGGCGGGGAAACTGAAGCTTTCTTT.

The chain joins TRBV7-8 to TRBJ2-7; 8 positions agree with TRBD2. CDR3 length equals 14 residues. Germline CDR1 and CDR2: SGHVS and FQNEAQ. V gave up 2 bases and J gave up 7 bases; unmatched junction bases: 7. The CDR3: CASSLRAGGAEQYF. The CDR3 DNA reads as TGTGCCAGCAGCTTAAGGGCGGGAGGAGCAGAGCAGTACTTC.

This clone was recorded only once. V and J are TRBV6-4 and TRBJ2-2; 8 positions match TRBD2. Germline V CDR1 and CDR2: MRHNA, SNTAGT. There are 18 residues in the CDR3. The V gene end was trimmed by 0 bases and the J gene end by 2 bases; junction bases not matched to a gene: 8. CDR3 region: CASSDSFGGRINTGELFF. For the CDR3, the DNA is TGTGCCAGCAGTGACTCGTTTGGCGGGAGGATAAACACCGGGGAGCTGTTTTTT.

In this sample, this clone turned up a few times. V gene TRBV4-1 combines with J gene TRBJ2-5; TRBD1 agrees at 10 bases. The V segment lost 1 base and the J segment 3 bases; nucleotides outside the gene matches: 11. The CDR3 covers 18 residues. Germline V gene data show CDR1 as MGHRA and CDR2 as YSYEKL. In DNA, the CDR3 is TGCGCCAGCAGCCAAGCCCCCCGTGACAGGGGGCGCAAAGAGACCCAGTACTTC. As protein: CASSQAPRDRGRKETQYF.

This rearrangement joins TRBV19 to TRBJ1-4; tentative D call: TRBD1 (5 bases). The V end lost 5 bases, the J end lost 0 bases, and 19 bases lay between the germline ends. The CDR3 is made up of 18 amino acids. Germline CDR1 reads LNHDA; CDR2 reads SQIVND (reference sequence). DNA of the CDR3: TGTGCCAGTAGTTTCACCAAGGGGCGGTCCGCAACTAATGAAAAACTGTTTTTT. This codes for CASSFTKGRSATNEKLFF.

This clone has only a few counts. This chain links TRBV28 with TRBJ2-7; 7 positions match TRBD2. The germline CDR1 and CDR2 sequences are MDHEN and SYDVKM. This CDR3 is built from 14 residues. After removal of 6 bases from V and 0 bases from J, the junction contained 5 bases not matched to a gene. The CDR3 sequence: CASRSGRVSYEQYF. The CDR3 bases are TGTGCCAGCAGGTCTGGGAGGGTCTCCTACGAGCAGTACTTC.

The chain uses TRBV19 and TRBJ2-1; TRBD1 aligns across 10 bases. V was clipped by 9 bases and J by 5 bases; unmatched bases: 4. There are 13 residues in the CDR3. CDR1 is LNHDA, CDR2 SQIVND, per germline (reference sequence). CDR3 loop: CASRDRGNNEQFF. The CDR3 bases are TGTGCCAGCCGGGACAGGGGAAACAATGAGCAGTTCTTC.

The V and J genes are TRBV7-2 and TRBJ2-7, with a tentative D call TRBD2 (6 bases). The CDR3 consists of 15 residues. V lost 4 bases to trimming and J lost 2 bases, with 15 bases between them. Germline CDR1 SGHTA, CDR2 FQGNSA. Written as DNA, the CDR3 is TGTGCCAGCAGCTCCGGATTGGACTACACCTACGAGCAGTACTTC. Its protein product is CASSSGLDYTYEQYF. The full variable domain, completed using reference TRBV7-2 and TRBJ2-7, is GAGVSQSPSNKVTEKGKDVELRCDPISGHTALYWYRQSLGQGLEFLIYFQGNSAPDKSGLPSDRFSAERTGGSVSTLTIQRTQQEDSAVYLCASSSGLDYTYEQYFGPGTRLTVT.

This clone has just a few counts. CDR3 sequence: CASSQGLSVVALDVGNEQFF. DNA for the CDR3: TGCGCCAGCAGCCAAGGTCTTAGCGTGGTGGCACTAGACGTCGGCAATGAGCAGTTCTTC. The chain links TRBV4-1 to TRBJ2-1; maybe TRBD2 (5 bases). CDR1 MGHRA and CDR2 YSYEKL come from the germline V gene. This CDR3 region has 20 residues. Trimming pared 1 base from V and 6 bases from J, leaving 28 bases between.

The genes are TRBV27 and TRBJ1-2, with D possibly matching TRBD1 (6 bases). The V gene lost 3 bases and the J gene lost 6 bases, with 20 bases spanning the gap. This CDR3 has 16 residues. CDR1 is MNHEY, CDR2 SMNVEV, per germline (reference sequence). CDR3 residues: CASSFTGHYWYDGYTF. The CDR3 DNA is TGTGCCAGCAGTTTCACAGGGCATTATTGGTACGATGGCTACACCTTC.

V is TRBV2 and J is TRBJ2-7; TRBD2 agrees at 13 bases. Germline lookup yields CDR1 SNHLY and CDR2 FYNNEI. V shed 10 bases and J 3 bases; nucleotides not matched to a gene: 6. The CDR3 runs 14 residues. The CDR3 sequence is CAITSGREGYEQYF. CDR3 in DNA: TGTGCCATAACTAGCGGGAGGGAGGGCTACGAGCAGTACTTC.

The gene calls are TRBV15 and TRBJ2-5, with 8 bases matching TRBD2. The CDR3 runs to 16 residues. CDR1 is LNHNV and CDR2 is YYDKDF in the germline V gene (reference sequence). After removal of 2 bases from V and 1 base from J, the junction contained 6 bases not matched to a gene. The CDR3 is CATSRKAGVPQETQYF. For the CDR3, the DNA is TGTGCCACCAGCAGAAAAGCGGGGGTGCCCCAAGAGACCCAGTACTTC.

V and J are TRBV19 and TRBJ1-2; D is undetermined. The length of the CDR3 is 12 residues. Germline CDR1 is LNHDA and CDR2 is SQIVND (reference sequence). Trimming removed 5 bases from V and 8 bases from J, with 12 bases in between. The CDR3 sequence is CASSERKRGYTF. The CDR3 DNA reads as TGTGCCAGTAGTGAGCGGAAACGGGGCTACACCTTC.

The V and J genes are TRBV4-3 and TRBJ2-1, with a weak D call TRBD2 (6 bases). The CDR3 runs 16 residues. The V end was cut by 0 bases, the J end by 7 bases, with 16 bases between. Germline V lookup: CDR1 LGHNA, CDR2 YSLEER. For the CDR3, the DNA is TGCGCCAGCAGCCAAGAAAAACTAGCCCGAGGGAATGAGCAGTTCTTC. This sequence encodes CASSQEKLARGNEQFF.

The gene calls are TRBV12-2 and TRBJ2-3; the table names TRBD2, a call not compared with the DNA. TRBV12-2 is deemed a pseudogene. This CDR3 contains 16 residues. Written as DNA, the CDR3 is TGTGCAAGTCGCTTAGTAGCCCCGGATTTCACAGATACGCAGTATTTT. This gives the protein CASRLVAPDFTDTQYF.